This TCR beta chain came from a study of shared clonotypes between healthy human individuals. Study summary: Three plates were used per donor for CD4 naive, three for CD4 memory, two for CD8 naive and one for CD8 memory.

On this clone: Its target is unknown.

Regarding the study as a whole: Estimated richness values were generally larger in naive subsets than in memory subsets. Represented genetic and exposure-history diversity was restricted by having few donors.

Adults of Caucasian background living in Nashville, Tennessee made up all donors. The data were produced by immunoSEQ multiplex PCR, yet TCRdb's version contains in-frame clones alone and is incomplete. This sample has 2 million to 2.5 million clones, with almost 96% found just once. Germline V gene lookup returns CDR1 SGHNT and CDR2 YENEEA. The CDR3 has 19 amino acids. V dropped 0 bases and J dropped 4; count of bases not matched to a gene: 13. V gene TRBV11-3 combines with J gene TRBJ2-1, with 9 bases identical to TRBD1. The sequence came from a man younger than 35 in good health. Sample: naive CD4+ T cells sorted from blood. The subset is: CD45RA+ positively selected. The CDR3 coding sequence is TGTGCCAGCAGCTTAGATTTTCAGGGGACAGGGTATGGGTACAATGAGCAGTTCTTC. This encodes CASSLDFQGTGYGYNEQFF.